A single sample gave rise to the 23 T cell receptor beta chains below, sequenced in a study of control samples from healthy donors and cancer patients. Method: immunoSEQ multiplex PCR; TCRdb's copy keeps in-frame clones and lacks some. The repertoire consists of about 180,000 clones, with more than 90% occurring once and the leading ten covering about 1.4%. Sample: blood. The receptors were gathered from a man between 25 and 39 years old in good health.

The genes are TRBV3-1 (or the pseudogene TRBV3-2) and TRBJ1-1, with D perhaps matching TRBD1 (5 bases). Germline V gene lookup returns CDR1 LGHDT and CDR2 YNNKEL (reference sequence). CDR3 length: 16 amino acids. The V gene lost 4 bases and the J gene lost 1 base, with 16 bases spanning the gap. Here the CDR3 DNA reads TGTGCCAGCAGCCGAAAAGTCCAGGGAGGGAACACTGAAGCTTTCTTT. It specifies CASSRKVQGGNTEAFF.

The chain has TRBV5-5 and TRBJ1-2, with D unclear. Germline V gives CDR1 SGHKS, CDR2 YYEKEE (reference sequence). Trimming left V 0 bases short and J 2 bases short, with 8 bases between. The CDR3 length is 14 residues. The CDR3 here is CASSLAAGNYGYTF. CDR3 DNA sequence: TGTGCCAGCAGCTTGGCAGCGGGAAACTATGGCTACACCTTC.

This clone is a singleton in its sample. This chain uses TRBV5-1 with TRBJ1-5; D is unresolved. The CDR3 spans 13 residues. Germline V gene lookup returns CDR1 SGHRS and CDR2 YFSETQ. V was pared by 1 base and J by 3 bases, with 5 bases between. The CDR3 DNA reads TGCGCCAGCAGCTTGATTCCCAATCAGCCCCAGCATTTT. It codes for CASSLIPNQPQHF.

The CDR3 bases are TGTGCCAGCAGCGGCCCGGGACAGGGAATGCCTCCTTCCAACACCATATATTTT. Amino acid sequence: CASSGPGQGMPPSNTIYF. V gene TRBV5-4 combines with J gene TRBJ1-3; 9 bases align to TRBD1. V shed 4 bases, J shed 7 bases, and the junction held 18 bases outside the gene matches. CDR1 and CDR2 (germline): SGHNT, YYREEE (reference sequence). The CDR3 is 18 amino acids.

The J gene is TRBJ1-1, the V gene TRBV5-1; D is unresolved. This CDR3 is 14 amino acids long. V lost 0 bases to trimming and J lost 1 base, with 7 bases between them. Germline V gene sequence: CDR1 SGHRS, CDR2 YFSETQ. The chain's CDR3 is CASSLEGWNTEAFF. The CDR3 DNA sequence: TGCGCCAGCAGCTTGGAAGGGTGGAACACTGAAGCTTTCTTT.

The chain joins TRBV6-6 to TRBJ1-5, with D maybe TRBD1 (5 bases). This CDR3 is built from 16 residues. CDR1 MNHNY and CDR2 SVGAGI come from the germline V gene (reference sequence). The V end was cut by 7 bases, the J end by 3 bases, with 19 bases between. CDR3 amino acids: CASMSFPREANQPQHF. The CDR3 DNA sequence: TGTGCCAGCATGAGTTTCCCCAGGGAGGCCAATCAGCCCCAGCATTTT.

The chain combines TRBV19 with TRBJ1-2, with D maybe TRBD1 (5 bases). V was clipped by 3 bases and J by 8 bases, with 13 bases between them. CDR3 length: 13 residues. The V gene's germline CDR1 is LNHDA and CDR2 SQIVND (reference sequence). CDR3 DNA sequence: TGTGCCAGTAGTATTTCCAGGGTTGGCGGCTACACCTTC. It is translated as CASSISRVGGYTF. Looking up the rest from reference TRBV19 and TRBJ1-2 gives the full variable domain: DGGITQSPKYLFRKEGQNVTLSCEQNLNHDAMYWYRQDPGQGLRLIYYSQIVNDFQKGDIAEGYSVSREKKESFPLTVTSAQKNPTAFYLCASSISRVGGYTFGSGTRLTVV.

This sequence joins TRBV2 and TRBJ1-5; possible D gene TRBD1, 6 bases. This CDR3 contains 14 residues. Trimming pared 9 bases from V and 2 bases from J, leaving 14 bases between. CDR1 is SNHLY, CDR2 FYNNEI, per germline. CDR3: CASGVGGGNQPQHF. In nucleotides, the CDR3 is TGTGCCAGTGGGGTGGGGGGCGGCAATCAGCCCCAGCATTTT.

V gene TRBV7-8 combines with J gene TRBJ2-1; possible D gene TRBD2, 5 bases. Germline V lookup: CDR1 SGHVS, CDR2 FQNEAQ. The CDR3 totals 17 residues. V was cut by 1 base and J by 2 bases, with 15 bases left in between. CDR3 nucleotides: TGTGCCAGCAGCTTAGACGGGTTAGCGACCCCCTACAATGAGCAGTTCTTC. Encoded protein: CASSLDGLATPYNEQFF.

J is TRBJ1-1 and V is TRBV30; D is unresolved. Germline V lookup: CDR1 GTSNPN, CDR2 SVGIG (reference sequence). The V end lost 5 bases, the J end lost 8 bases, and 3 bases lay between the germline ends. This CDR3 contains 8 residues. The CDR3 loop reads CAWGEAFF. CDR3 coding DNA: TGTGCCTGGGGGGAAGCTTTCTTT.

J is TRBJ2-4 and V is TRBV29-1, with D possibly matching TRBD2 (5 bases). Trimming took off 7 bases at V and 0 bases at J, with 16 bases between the two ends. CDR3 length: 15 amino acids. Germline V gene data show CDR1 as SQVTM and CDR2 as ANQGSEA. The DNA of the CDR3 is TGCAGCGCGGAGGTTGGGAATCTAGCCAAAAACATTCAGTACTTC. This codes for CSAEVGNLAKNIQYF.

J is TRBJ1-2 and V is TRBV19, with unresolved D. V lost 0 bases to trimming and J lost 7 bases, with 18 bases between them. The CDR3 runs to 16 residues. Germline lookup yields CDR1 LNHDA and CDR2 SQIVND (reference sequence). The CDR3 region has the DNA TGTGCCAGTAGTATAGATCAGCCGGGAAGGACGCCTGGCTACACCTTC. It translates to CASSIDQPGRTPGYTF.

The J gene is TRBJ2-5, the V gene TRBV3-1 (or the pseudogene TRBV3-2), with 9 nucleotides matching TRBD1. The junction had 9 bases not matched to a gene; V was cut back by 2 bases and J by 2 bases. This CDR3 has 17 residues. CDR1 LGHDT and CDR2 YNNKEL come from the germline V gene (reference sequence). The CDR3 loop is CASSQISGQGLQETQYF. The CDR3 DNA reads as TGTGCCAGCAGCCAAATATCTGGACAGGGGCTGCAAGAGACCCAGTACTTC.

V usage is TRBV27 and J usage is TRBJ2-1; perhaps D is TRBD1 or TRBD2 (7 bases each). The CDR3 is made up of 16 amino acids. Trimming removed 5 bases at V and 1 base at J, with 15 bases between. CDR1 and CDR2 (germline): MNHEY, SMNVEV (reference sequence). CDR3 sequence (DNA): TGTGCCAGCAGTCCCCCCAGGGGGGGATCCTACAATGAGCAGTTCTTC. Translated: CASSPPRGGSYNEQFF.

This chain uses TRBV7-6 with TRBJ2-3; 10 bases map to TRBD1. Germline V CDR1 and CDR2: SGHVS, FNYEAQ. The J segment lost 4 bases and the V segment lost 5 bases, leaving 3 bases of the junction unmatched. This CDR3 comprises 14 residues. CDR3 in amino acids: CASSEGQGADTQYF. The CDR3 region has the DNA TGTGCCAGCAGCGAAGGACAGGGGGCAGATACGCAGTATTTT.

The rearrangement links TRBV6-6 to TRBJ2-2; the D gene is possibly TRBD2 (6 bases). From germline, CDR1 is MNHNY and CDR2 SVGAGI (reference sequence). V was clipped by 4 bases and J by 4 bases, with 13 bases between them. The CDR3 covers 15 residues. The CDR3 DNA reads as TGTGCCAGCAGTTTCAAGGGACTTTTCACCGGGGAGCTGTTTTTT. Translating it yields CASSFKGLFTGELFF.

This chain links TRBV5-1 with TRBJ2-2; TRBD1 agrees at 8 bases. The CDR3 runs to 17 residues. With 3 bases clipped from V and 1 base from J, the junction kept 8 bases outside the gene matches. Germline CDR1 is SGHRS and CDR2 is YFSETQ. CDR3 loop: CASSSISGTGNTGELFF. As DNA, the CDR3 is TGCGCCAGCAGCTCAATCTCCGGGACAGGGAACACCGGGGAGCTGTTTTTT.

The rearrangement uses TRBV28 and TRBJ2-2; no firm D call. Trimming removed 2 bases at V and 5 bases at J, with 9 bases between. Germline CDR1 is MDHEN and CDR2 is SYDVKM. This CDR3 is built from 14 residues. CDR3 nucleotides: TGTGCCAGCAGTTTAGGTGTGAATACCGGGGAGCTGTTTTTT. Protein product: CASSLGVNTGELFF.

This chain joins TRBV5-5 and TRBJ2-7; 11 positions agree with TRBD1. With V trimmed by 4 bases and J by 6 bases, 6 bases remained unmatched. The CDR3 is made up of 14 amino acids. Germline V lookup: CDR1 SGHKS, CDR2 YYEKEE (reference sequence). In nucleotides, the CDR3 is TGTGCCAGCAGCATCAGGACAGGGGGCGGCGAGCAGTACTTC. It yields the protein CASSIRTGGGEQYF.

The rearrangement joins TRBV19 to TRBJ2-1, with 14 bases matching TRBD2. CDR1 and CDR2 from the germline V gene are LNHDA and SQIVND (reference sequence). V shed 5 bases and J 2 bases; nucleotides not matched to a gene: 8. CDR3 size: 18 residues. The CDR3 DNA follows: TGTGCCAGTAGTCCTGGGACTAGCGGGAGTACAACCTACAATGAGCAGTTCTTC. This translates into CASSPGTSGSTTYNEQFF.

The V call is TRBV28, the J call TRBJ1-4; weak D call: TRBD1 (5 bases). The germline gives CDR1 MDHEN, CDR2 SYDVKM. CDR3 size: 16 residues. V was clipped by 3 bases and J by 0 bases, with 11 bases between them. Here the CDR3 reads CASSLGTGPTNEKLFF. The CDR3 nucleotides read TGTGCCAGCAGTTTGGGGACGGGCCCAACTAATGAAAAACTGTTTTTT.

The chain recombines TRBV10-3 with TRBJ1-1; D is unclear. This CDR3 spans 12 amino acids. Deletions cut 3 bases from V and 5 bases from J, with 7 bases between. Per the germline V gene, CDR1 is ENHRY and CDR2 is SYGVKD. The CDR3 spells CAISDAGTEAFF. CDR3 coding DNA: TGTGCCATCAGTGATGCCGGTACTGAAGCTTTCTTT.

V usage is TRBV5-6 and J usage is TRBJ1-2, with D unresolved. Germline values: CDR1 SGHDT, CDR2 YYEEEE. Trimming took 4 bases from V and 4 from J, leaving 14 bases between them. The length of the CDR3 is 14 residues. CDR3 nucleotides: TGTGCCAGCAGCCCCGAGGCGGTGGGCTATGGCTACACCTTC. This encodes CASSPEAVGYGYTF.